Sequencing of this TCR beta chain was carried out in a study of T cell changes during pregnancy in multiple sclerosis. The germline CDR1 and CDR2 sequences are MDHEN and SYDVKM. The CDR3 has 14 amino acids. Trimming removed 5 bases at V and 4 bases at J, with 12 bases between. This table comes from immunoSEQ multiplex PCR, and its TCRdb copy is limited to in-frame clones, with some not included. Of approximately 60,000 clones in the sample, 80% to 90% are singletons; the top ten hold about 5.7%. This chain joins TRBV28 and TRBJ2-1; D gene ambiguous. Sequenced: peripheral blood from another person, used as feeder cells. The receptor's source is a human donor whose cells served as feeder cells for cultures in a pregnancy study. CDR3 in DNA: TGTGCCAGCAGTAGTAGCTGGTTTTACAATGAGCAGTTCTTC. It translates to CASSSSWFYNEQFF.